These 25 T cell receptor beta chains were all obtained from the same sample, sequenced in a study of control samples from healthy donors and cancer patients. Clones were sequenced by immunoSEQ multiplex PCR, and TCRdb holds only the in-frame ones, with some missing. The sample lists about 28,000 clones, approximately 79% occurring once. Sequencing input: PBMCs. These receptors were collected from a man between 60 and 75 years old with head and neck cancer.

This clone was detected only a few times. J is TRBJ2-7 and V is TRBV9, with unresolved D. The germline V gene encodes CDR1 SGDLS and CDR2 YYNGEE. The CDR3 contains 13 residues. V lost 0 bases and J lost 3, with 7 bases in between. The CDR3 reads CASSVGSNYEQYF. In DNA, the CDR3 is TGTGCCAGCAGCGTAGGCTCCAACTACGAGCAGTACTTC.

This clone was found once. CDR3 region: CSVHGWTGENEQFF. CDR3 in DNA: TGCAGCGTTCACGGTTGGACAGGTGAGAATGAGCAGTTCTTC. J is TRBJ2-1 and V is TRBV29-1; 7 bases fit TRBD1. The CDR3 spans 14 residues. Germline values: CDR1 SQVTM, CDR2 ANQGSEA. V gave up 5 bases and J gave up 7 bases; unmatched junction bases: 11.

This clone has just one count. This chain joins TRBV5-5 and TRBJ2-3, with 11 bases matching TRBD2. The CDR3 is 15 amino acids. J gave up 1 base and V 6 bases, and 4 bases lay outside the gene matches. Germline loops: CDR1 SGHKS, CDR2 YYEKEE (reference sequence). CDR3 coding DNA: TGTGCCAGCAACCCACTAGCGGGAGGCACAGATACGCAGTATTTT. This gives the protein CASNPLAGGTDTQYF.

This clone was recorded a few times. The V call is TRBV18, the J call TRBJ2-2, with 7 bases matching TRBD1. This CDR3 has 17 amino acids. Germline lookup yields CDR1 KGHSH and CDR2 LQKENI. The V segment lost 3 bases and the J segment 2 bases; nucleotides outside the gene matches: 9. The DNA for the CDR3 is TGTGCCAGCTCACCCTTTCGGCAGGGGGTAAACACCGGGGAGCTGTTTTTT. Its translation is CASSPFRQGVNTGELFF.

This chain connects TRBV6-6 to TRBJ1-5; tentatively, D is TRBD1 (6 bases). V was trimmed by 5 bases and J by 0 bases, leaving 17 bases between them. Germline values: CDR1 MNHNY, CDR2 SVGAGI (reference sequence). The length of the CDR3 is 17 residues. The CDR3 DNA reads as TGTGCCAGCAGTCCGGGACACACACCGAATAGCAATCAGCCCCAGCATTTT. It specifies CASSPGHTPNSNQPQHF.

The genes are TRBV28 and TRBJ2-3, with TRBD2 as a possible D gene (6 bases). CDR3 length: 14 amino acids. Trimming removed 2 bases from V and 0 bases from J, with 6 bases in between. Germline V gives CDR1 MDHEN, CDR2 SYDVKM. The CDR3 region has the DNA TGTGCCAGCAGTTTAGGGACTAGCACAGATACGCAGTATTTT. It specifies CASSLGTSTDTQYF.

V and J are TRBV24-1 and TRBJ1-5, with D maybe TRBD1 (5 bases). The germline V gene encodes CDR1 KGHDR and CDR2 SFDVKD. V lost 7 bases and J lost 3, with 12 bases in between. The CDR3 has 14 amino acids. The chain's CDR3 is CATRQGGANQPQHF. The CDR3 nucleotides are TGTGCCACCAGGCAGGGAGGGGCCAATCAGCCCCAGCATTTT.

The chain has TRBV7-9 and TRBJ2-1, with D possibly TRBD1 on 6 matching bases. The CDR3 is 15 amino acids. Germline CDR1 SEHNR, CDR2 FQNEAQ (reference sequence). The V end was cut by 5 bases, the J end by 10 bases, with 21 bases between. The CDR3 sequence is CASSRAGTSETEQFF. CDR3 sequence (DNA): TGTGCCAGCAGCCGGGCTGGGACATCCGAGACCGAGCAGTTCTTC.

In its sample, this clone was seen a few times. The DNA of the CDR3 is TGCGCCAGCAGCTTGGATAGGAACAATGAGCAGTTCTTC. As protein: CASSLDRNNEQFF. V and J are TRBV5-1 and TRBJ2-1; the D is unclear. The CDR3 has 13 amino acids. Germline CDR1 is SGHRS and CDR2 is YFSETQ. Trimming cost V 0 bases and J 5 bases, with 6 bases left between them. Combining the CDR3 with reference TRBV5-1 and TRBJ2-1 gives the whole variable domain KAGVTQTPRYLIKTRGQQVTLSCSPISGHRSVSWYQQTPGQGLQFLFEYFSETQRNKGNFPGRFSGRQFSNSRSEMNVSTLELGDSALYLCASSLDRNNEQFFGPGTRLTVL.

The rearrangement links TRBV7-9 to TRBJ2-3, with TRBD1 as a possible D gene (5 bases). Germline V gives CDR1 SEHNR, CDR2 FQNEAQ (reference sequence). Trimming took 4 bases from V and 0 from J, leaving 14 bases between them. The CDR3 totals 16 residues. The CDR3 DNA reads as TGTGCCAGCAGCTCCAGGGCATTCGCTAGCACAGATACGCAGTATTTT. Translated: CASSSRAFASTDTQYF.

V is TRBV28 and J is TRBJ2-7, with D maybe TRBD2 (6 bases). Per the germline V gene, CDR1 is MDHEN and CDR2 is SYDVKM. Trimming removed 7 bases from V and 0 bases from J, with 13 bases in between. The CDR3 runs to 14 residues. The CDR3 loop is CASNQEGLSYEQYF. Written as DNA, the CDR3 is TGTGCCAGCAACCAGGAGGGCCTCTCCTACGAGCAGTACTTC.

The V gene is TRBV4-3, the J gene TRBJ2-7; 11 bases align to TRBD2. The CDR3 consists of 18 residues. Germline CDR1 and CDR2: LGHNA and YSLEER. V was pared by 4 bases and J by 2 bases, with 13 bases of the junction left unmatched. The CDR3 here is CASSLRVPTSGVPYEQYF. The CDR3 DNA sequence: TGCGCCAGCAGCCTAAGGGTCCCGACTAGCGGGGTTCCCTACGAGCAGTACTTC.

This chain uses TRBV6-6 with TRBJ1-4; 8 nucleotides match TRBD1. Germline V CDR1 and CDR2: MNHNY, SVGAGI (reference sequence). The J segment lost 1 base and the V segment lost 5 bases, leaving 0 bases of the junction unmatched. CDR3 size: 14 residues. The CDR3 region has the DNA TGTGCCAGCAGTGGACAGGGAACTAATGAAAAACTGTTTTTT. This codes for CASSGQGTNEKLFF.

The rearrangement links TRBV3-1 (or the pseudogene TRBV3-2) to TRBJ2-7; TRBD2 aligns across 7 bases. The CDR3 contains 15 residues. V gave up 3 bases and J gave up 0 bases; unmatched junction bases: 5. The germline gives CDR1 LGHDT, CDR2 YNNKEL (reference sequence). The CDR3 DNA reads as TGTGCCAGCAGCCACTCGCGGGGGACCTCCTACGAGCAGTACTTC. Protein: CASSHSRGTSYEQYF.

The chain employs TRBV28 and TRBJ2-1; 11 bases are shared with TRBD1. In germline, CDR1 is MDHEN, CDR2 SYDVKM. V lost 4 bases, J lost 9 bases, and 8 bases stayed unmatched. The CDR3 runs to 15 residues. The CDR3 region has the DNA TGTGCCAGCAGTTACAGCCGGACAGGGGGCTCTGAGCAGTTCTTC. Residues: CASSYSRTGGSEQFF.

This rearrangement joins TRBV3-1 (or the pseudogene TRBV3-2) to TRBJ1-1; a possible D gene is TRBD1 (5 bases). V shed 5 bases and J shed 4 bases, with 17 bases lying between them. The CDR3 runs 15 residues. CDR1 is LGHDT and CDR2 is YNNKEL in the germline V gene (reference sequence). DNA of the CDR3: TGTGCCAGCAGCGAACTCTGGGCAGGGTCCACTGAAGCTTTCTTT. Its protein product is CASSELWAGSTEAFF.

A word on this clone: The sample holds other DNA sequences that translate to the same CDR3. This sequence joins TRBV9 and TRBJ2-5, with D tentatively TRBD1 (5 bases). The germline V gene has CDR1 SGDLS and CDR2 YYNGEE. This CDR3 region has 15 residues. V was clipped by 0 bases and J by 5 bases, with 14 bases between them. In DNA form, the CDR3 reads TGTGCCAGCAGCGTAGACGGACAAGGGCGGGAGACCCAGTACTTC. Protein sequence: CASSVDGQGRETQYF.

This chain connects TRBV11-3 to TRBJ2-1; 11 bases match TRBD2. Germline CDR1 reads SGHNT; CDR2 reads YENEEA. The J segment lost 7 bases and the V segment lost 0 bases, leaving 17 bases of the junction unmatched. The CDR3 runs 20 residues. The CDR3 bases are TGTGCCAGCAGCTTAGAGGTTATGGTGGGTCTAGCGGGGGGAGGGAATGAGCAGTTCTTC. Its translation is CASSLEVMVGLAGGGNEQFF.

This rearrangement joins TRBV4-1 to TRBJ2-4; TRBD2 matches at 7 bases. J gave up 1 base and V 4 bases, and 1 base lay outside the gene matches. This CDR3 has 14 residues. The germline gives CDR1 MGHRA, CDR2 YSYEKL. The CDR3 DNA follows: TGCGCCAGCAGCCGGGAGGGGGCCAAAAACATTCAGTACTTC. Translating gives CASSREGAKNIQYF.

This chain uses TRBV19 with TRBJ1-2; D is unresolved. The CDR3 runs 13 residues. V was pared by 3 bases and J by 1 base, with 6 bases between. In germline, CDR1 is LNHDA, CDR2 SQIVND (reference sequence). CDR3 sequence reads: CASSIVGNYGYTF. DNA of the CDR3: TGTGCCAGTAGTATTGTCGGTAACTATGGCTACACCTTC.

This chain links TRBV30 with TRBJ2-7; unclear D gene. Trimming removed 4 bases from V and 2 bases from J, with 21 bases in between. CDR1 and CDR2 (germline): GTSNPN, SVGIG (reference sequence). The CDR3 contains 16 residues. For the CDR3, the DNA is TGTGCCTGGACCCGGTGGCTGTCGGGCGGAACCTACGAGCAGTACTTC. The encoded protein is CAWTRWLSGGTYEQYF.

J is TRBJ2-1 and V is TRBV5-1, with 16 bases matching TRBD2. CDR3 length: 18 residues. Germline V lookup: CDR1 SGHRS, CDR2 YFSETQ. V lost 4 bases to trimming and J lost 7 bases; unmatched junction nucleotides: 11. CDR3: CASSVGTSGRARRNEQFF. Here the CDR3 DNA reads TGCGCCAGCAGCGTCGGGACTAGCGGGAGGGCGAGGCGAAATGAGCAGTTCTTC.

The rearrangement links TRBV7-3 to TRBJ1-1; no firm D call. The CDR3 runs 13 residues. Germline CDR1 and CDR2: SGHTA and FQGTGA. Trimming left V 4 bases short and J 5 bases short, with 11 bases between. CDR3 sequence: CASSSQVGTEAFF. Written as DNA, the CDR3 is TGTGCCAGCAGCTCCCAGGTGGGGACTGAAGCTTTCTTT.

CDR3 sequence reads: CASSPPPHGYTF. The CDR3, as DNA: TGTGCCAGCAGTCCCCCGCCCCATGGCTACACCTTC. The rearrangement uses TRBV28 and TRBJ1-2, with D unresolved. CDR1 and CDR2 from the germline V gene are MDHEN and SYDVKM. CDR3 length equals 12 residues. V dropped 5 bases and J dropped 6 bases, with 10 bases sitting between them.

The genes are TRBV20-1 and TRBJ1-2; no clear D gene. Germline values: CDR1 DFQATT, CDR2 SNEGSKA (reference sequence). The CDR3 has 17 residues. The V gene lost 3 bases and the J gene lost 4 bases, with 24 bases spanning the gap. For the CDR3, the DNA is TGCAGTGCTAGTGGACGAAGAAGAGAGGGTACCAGCTATGGCTACACCTTC. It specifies CSASGRRREGTSYGYTF.